Sequencing of this T cell receptor beta chain was carried out in a study of Ad26.COV2.S vaccination and SARS-CoV-2 variants (dated by TCRdb to the early 2020s). About the study as a whole: Donors in the vaccine arm were drawn from COV1001, a multicentre, randomized, double-blind, placebo-controlled phase I-IIa trial testing Ad26.COV2.S in healthy adults. Dosing of Ad26.COV2.S was intramuscular, at either 5x10^10 or 1x10^11 viral particles, delivered as one shot or as two shots spaced 56 days apart. Sequencing of the TCRbeta repertoire served to evaluate the specificity and breadth of SARS-CoV-2-reactive T cell receptors following Ad26.COV2.S vaccination. The TCR-sequenced set comprised approximately 30 samples: some 20 Ad26.COV2.S vaccine recipients, 5 placebo recipients and 8 SARS-CoV-2 convalescent individuals. Trial participants were randomized into five groups of five, in which low-dose or high-dose Ad26.COV2.S was given once or twice, or placebo was given on both occasions. Throughout the experiments and outcome assessment, investigators stayed blinded to trial group allocation. Overall study outcomes, separate from this receptor: Comparing responses between vaccine doses or regimens was not something the study was powered to do. Ad26.COV2.S recipients had higher spike-specific TCR breadth than placebo recipients (P = 0.0014). After vaccination, spike-specific CD8+ and CD4+ T cell responses were reported to show substantial breadth. It was noted by the authors that total T cell responses may have been underestimated by the TCR breadth and depth analyses. Vaccine and placebo recipients had similar non-spike TCR breadth, a finding consistent with the vaccine containing only spike.

As to this clone: This receptor's antigen is unknown. No quality values exist for individual bases; no much larger clone is one base distant.

The immunoSEQ Assay was used to sequence TCRbeta CDR3 regions. After extraction, genomic DNA underwent amplification by bias-controlled multiplex PCR, followed by high-throughput sequencing. Under the source paper's analysis protocol: To quantify the absolute abundance of every unique TCRbeta CDR3 region, sequences were collapsed and filtered. T cell fraction was estimated by normalizing TCRbeta template counts to usable DNA, with usable DNA measured through amplification of reference genes found in all nucleated cells. Repertoire TCRs were annotated as SARS-CoV-2-specific when V gene, CDR3 amino acid sequence and J gene were exactly matched to a known reactive TCR set. MIRA supplied the reference SARS-CoV-2 TCR set, which was filtered for enrichment in COVID-19-positive ImmuneCODE repertoires so that public or cross-reactive TCRs were removed. Using the MIRA antigens, annotated TCRs were further analysed by specific ORF or by position within an ORF. Depth was the summed frequency of annotated unique rearrangements, while breadth was defined as annotated unique rearrangements over total unique productive rearrangements. TCR breadth was compared between groups using two-sided Wilcoxon rank-sum tests. Imported from immuneACCESS, the table was reduced by TCRdb to in-frame sequences with V and J called. These copies leave out some clones; in studies compared against another copy, an unresolved V gene accounts for under half, and the cause of the remainder is not known. D and trimming come from the DNA, and the V and J calls and clone size come from that table. The sample table holds 350,000 to 500,000 clones, of which around 90% were seen once. The ten largest clones take up 9% to 15% of the sample.

From the cysteine through the phenylalanine, the CDR3 covers 18 amino acids. The CDR3 DNA has 54 bases and is translated from base 1. Compared with germline, V lacks 1 base and J lacks 2 bases; bases without a gene match: 12. In the germline V gene, CDR1 corresponds to SGHTA and CDR2 to FQGNSA. The treatment or condition label of this sample denotes: around 19 received Ad26.COV2.S at low or high dose, single or two shots; 5 received placebo; per-sample allocation not given. For vaccine and placebo recipients, the sequenced repertoires came from samples collected on day 63 after the first injection. Between 29 July and 7 August 2020, Cohort 1b enrolled 20 to 30 adults aged 18-55 years at one site in Boston, USA. Ad26.COV2.S consisted of a replication-incompetent adenovirus type 26 vector by which a prefusion-stabilized SARS-CoV-2 spike protein from the original Wuhan strain was expressed.

This clonotype originated in a person between 18 and 60 years old who received the Ad26.COV2.S COVID-19 vaccine or a placebo. This receptor chain uses TRBV7-2 and TRBJ1-1; 8 bases in the junction line up with TRBD1. Sequencing used peripheral blood, obtained in a trial of Ad26.COV2.S vaccine versus placebo. The CDR3: CASSLVYRGLEYNTEAFF. The bases read TGTGCCAGCAGCTTAGTGTACAGGGGGTTGGAGTATAACACTGAAGCTTTCTTT.